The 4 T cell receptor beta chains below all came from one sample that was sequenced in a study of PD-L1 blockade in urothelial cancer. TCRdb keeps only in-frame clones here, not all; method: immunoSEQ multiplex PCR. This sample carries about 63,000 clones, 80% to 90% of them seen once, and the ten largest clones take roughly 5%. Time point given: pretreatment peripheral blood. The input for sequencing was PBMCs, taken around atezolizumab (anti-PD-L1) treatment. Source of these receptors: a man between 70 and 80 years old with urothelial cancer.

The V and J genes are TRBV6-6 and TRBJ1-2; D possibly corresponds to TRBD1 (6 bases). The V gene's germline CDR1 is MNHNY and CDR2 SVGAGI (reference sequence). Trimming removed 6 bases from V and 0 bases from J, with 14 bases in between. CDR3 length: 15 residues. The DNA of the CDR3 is TGTGCCAGCAGGGGCCCGGACAGAGCTAACTATGGCTACACCTTC. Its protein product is CASRGPDRANYGYTF.

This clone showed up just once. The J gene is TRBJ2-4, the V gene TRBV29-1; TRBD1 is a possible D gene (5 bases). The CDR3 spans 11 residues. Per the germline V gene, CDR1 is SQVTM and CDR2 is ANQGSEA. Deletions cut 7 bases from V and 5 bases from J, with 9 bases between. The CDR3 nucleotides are TGCAGCGCACAGGACCAAAACATTCAGTACTTC. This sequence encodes CSAQDQNIQYF.

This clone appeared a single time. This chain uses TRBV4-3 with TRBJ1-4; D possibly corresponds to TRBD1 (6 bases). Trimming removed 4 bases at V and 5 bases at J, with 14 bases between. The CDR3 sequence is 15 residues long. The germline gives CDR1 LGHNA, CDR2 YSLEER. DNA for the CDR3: TGCGCCAGCAGCCCCTCACAGGGACCCAATGAAAAACTGTTTTTT. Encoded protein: CASSPSQGPNEKLFF.

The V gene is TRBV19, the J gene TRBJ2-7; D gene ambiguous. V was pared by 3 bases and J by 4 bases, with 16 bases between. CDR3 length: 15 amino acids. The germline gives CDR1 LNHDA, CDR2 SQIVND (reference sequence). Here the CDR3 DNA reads TGTGCCAGTAGTATTAGGCAGCAGAGGAGTTACGAGCAGTACTTC. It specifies CASSIRQQRSYEQYF.